A selection of T cell receptor beta chains follows, all from one sample in a study of high-grade serous ovarian cancer treatment subgroups. The protocol was immunoSEQ multiplex PCR, while the TCRdb copy is restricted to in-frame clones and leaves out a portion. The sample has a few thousand clones, about 70% seen once. Sample: tumor tissue. Every receptor here comes from a human donor with high-grade serous ovarian cancer. Each CDR3 is given with its conserved first and last residue. A D gene is named only where the DNA matches it firmly.

CDR3aa,v_gene,d_gene,j_gene
CASSAGGALLYGYTF,TRBV9,.,TRBJ1-2
CASSWTSGGSDEQFF,TRBV11-2,TRBD2,TRBJ2-1
CASRNRDRGYGYTF,TRBV6-6,TRBD1,TRBJ1-2
CATSSGPRANNSPLHF,TRBV15,.,TRBJ1-6
CASSFVTSGGAWGEQFF,TRBV5-1,TRBD2,TRBJ2-1
CASSPGQLNTEAFF,TRBV2,TRBD1,TRBJ1-1
CASSYIRQGWGNTEAFF,TRBV6-4,.,TRBJ1-1
CASSSRQDYTF,TRBV6-5,.,TRBJ1-2
CASSEAGTGALGPPVNEQFF,TRBV2,TRBD1,TRBJ2-1
CASTSYYDEQYF,TRBV27,.,TRBJ2-7
CASSFFDRSNEKLFF,TRBV5-6,.,TRBJ1-4
CASSRKPSTDTQYF,TRBV5-6,.,TRBJ2-3
CASRSTALSNQPQHF,TRBV6-6,.,TRBJ1-5
CASSVGTGGEQFF,TRBV5-1,.,TRBJ2-1
CAISGILNQPQHF,TRBV6-5,.,TRBJ1-5
CASSSIGTGMSNEKLFF,TRBV11-1,TRBD1,TRBJ1-4
CASSSLAGGADTQYF,TRBV5-1,TRBD2,TRBJ2-3
CASSPRGVQETQYF,TRBV9,TRBD2,TRBJ2-5
CASSPHANEQFF,TRBV5-5,.,TRBJ2-1
CASTPQGASGNTIYF,TRBV11-2,TRBD1,TRBJ1-3
CASSSVRAAGYGYTF,TRBV5-4,.,TRBJ1-2
CSVEGQGAGEQYF,TRBV29-1,TRBD1,TRBJ2-7
CASSQGQGFYNEQFF,TRBV6-6,TRBD1,TRBJ2-1
CASSQGIRNTGELFF,TRBV18,.,TRBJ2-2
CASSVGQLNTEAFF,TRBV2,.,TRBJ1-1
CSVGGAANTEAFF,TRBV29-1,.,TRBJ1-1
CASSQRGGRADTQYF,TRBV5-4,TRBD2,TRBJ2-3
CASSLGGTGYNEQFF,TRBV28,.,TRBJ2-1
CASSLVVAAQETQYF,TRBV7-2,.,TRBJ2-5
CASHNFFYGYTF,TRBV27,.,TRBJ1-2
CASSDREETQYF,TRBV7-9,TRBD1,TRBJ2-5
CASTSGALGYGYTF,TRBV7-2,.,TRBJ1-2
CASNPLGAGNEKLFF,TRBV19,.,TRBJ1-4
CASSWTGTNGYTF,TRBV7-8,TRBD1,TRBJ1-2
CASRLQRNYGYTF,TRBV28,.,TRBJ1-2
CSVESGPEAFF,TRBV29-1,.,TRBJ1-1
CASTPRLAGFNEQFF,TRBV27,TRBD2,TRBJ2-1
CASRLNENIQYF,TRBV6-1,.,TRBJ2-4
CASSAGQSYGYTF,TRBV5-1,TRBD1,TRBJ1-2
CASSQGPRGSGNTIYF,TRBV14,.,TRBJ1-3
CATSSPPQGVNGYTF,TRBV15,.,TRBJ1-2
CASSQTFLAGASTDTQYF,TRBV4-1,TRBD2,TRBJ2-3
CASSGGTYEQYF,TRBV5-4,.,TRBJ2-7
CASTGTGNQPQHF,TRBV19,TRBD1,TRBJ1-5
CASSLNLNQPQHF,TRBV5-8,.,TRBJ1-5
CASSPGQGHPGDTQYF,TRBV7-7,TRBD1,TRBJ2-3
CASSDRDRQLFGYTF,TRBV7-8,TRBD1,TRBJ1-2
CASSLLRDYGYTF,TRBV7-3,.,TRBJ1-2
CASSLNRGYNEQFF,TRBV14,TRBD1,TRBJ2-1
CASSRGYSGNTEAFF,TRBV19,.,TRBJ1-1
CASSWGRKETQYF,TRBV19,.,TRBJ2-5
CASSLGQSLNEQFF,TRBV7-2,TRBD1,TRBJ2-1
CASSWDRDQPQHF,TRBV11-2,TRBD1,TRBJ1-5
CASGQTSGVPLSTDTQYF,TRBV27,TRBD2,TRBJ2-3
CASSFGGVYNEQFF,TRBV5-5,TRBD2,TRBJ2-1
CASSLQGSGANVLTF,TRBV5-1,.,TRBJ2-6
CASSSRGEGLYSPLHF,TRBV7-9,.,TRBJ1-6